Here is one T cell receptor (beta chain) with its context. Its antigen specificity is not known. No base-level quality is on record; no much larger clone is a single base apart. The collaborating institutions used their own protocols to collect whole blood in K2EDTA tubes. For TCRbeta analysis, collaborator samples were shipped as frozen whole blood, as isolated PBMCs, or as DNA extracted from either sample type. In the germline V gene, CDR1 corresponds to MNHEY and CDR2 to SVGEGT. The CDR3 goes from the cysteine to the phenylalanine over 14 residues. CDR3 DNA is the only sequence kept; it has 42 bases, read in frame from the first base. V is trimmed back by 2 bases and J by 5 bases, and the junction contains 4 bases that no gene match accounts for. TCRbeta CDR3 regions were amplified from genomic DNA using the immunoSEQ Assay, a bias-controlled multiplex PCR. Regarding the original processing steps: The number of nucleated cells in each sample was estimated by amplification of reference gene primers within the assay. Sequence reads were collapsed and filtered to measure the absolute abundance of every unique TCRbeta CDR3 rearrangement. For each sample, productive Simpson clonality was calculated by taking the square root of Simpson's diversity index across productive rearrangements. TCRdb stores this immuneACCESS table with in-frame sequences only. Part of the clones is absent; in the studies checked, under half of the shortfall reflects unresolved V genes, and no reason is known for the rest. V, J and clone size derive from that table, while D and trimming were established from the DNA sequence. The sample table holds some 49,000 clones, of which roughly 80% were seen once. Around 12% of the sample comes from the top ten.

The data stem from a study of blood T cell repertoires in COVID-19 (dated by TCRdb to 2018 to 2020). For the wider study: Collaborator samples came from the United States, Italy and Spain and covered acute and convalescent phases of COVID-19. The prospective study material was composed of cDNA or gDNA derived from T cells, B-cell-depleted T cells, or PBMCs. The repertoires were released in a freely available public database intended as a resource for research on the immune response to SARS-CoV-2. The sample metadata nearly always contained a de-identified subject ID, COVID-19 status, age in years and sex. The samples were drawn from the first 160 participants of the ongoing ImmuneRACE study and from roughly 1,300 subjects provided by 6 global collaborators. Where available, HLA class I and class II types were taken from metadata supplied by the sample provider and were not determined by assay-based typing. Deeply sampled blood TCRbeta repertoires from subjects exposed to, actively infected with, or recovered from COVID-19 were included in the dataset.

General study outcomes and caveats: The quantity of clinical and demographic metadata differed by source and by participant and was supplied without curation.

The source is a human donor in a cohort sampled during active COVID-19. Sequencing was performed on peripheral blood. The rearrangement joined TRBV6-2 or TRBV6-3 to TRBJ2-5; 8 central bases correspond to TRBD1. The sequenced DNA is TGTGCCAGCAGTTACCTGGGACAGGCGGAGACCCAGTACTTC. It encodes CASSYLGQAETQYF.